One and the same sample provided the 12 T cell receptor beta chains below, sequenced in a study of blood T cell repertoires in COVID-19. Clones were read by immunoSEQ multiplex PCR, and TCRdb kept only the in-frame ones, dropping some. The table has approximately 670,000 clones, 80% to 90% seen once. Specimen: peripheral blood. These receptors were collected from a woman aged 18-29 years with acute or convalescent COVID-19.

The V and J genes are TRBV29-1 and TRBJ1-2; tentative D call: TRBD1 (6 bases). The germline CDR1 and CDR2 sequences are SQVTM and ANQGSEA. Trimming took 0 bases from V and 4 from J, leaving 9 bases between them. CDR3 size: 13 residues. The CDR3 is CSVEDGGPYGYTF. The CDR3 region has the DNA TGCAGCGTTGAAGATGGGGGCCCCTATGGCTACACCTTC.

J is TRBJ1-1 and V is TRBV6-5; D may be TRBD1 (6 bases). V lost 8 bases and J 5 bases, leaving 15 bases between the germline ends. CDR1 MNHEY and CDR2 SVGAGI come from the germline V gene. The CDR3 has 13 residues. In nucleotides, the CDR3 is TGTGCCAGCCGGGCGGGGGGCAGGACTGAAGCTTTCTTT. Its protein product is CASRAGGRTEAFF.

This clone came up a few times. The chain has TRBV27 and TRBJ2-7; 7 bases fit TRBD2. CDR1 MNHEY and CDR2 SMNVEV come from the germline V gene (reference sequence). Trimming removed 6 bases from V and 5 bases from J; junction bases left unmatched: 10. This CDR3 has 14 residues. The CDR3 is CASSGGFYGDEQYF. In DNA, the CDR3 is TGTGCCAGCAGCGGGGGGTTCTATGGCGACGAGCAGTACTTC.

This clone was recorded a few times. The CDR3 region is CASSPPMIGFYGYTF. The CDR3 DNA sequence: TGTGCCAGCAGCCCCCCCATGATCGGTTTCTATGGCTACACCTTC. This chain connects TRBV6-6 to TRBJ1-2, with D unresolved. The germline V and J ends were trimmed by 6 bases and 4 bases, with 18 bases remaining between them. Germline lookup yields CDR1 MNHNY and CDR2 SVGAGI (reference sequence). The CDR3 sequence is 15 residues long.

This chain links TRBV19 with TRBJ2-2; D not resolved. Germline assignment: CDR1 LNHDA and CDR2 SQIVND (reference sequence). The CDR3 contains 14 residues. V dropped 1 base and J dropped 0 bases, with 3 bases sitting between them. The CDR3 DNA follows: TGTGCCAGTAGTATAGGAGCGAACACCGGGGAGCTGTTTTTT. Translated: CASSIGANTGELFF.

The V gene is TRBV3-1 (or the pseudogene TRBV3-2), the J gene TRBJ1-2; 10 nucleotides line up with TRBD1. Germline V gene data show CDR1 as LGHDT and CDR2 as YNNKEL (reference sequence). J was trimmed by 5 bases and V by 1 base; bases with no gene match: 4. This CDR3 is built from 15 residues. CDR3 in amino acids: CASSQATGGSYGYTF. The CDR3, as DNA: TGTGCCAGCAGCCAAGCGACAGGGGGCTCATATGGCTACACCTTC.

This chain connects TRBV5-1 to TRBJ2-5; 9 bases are shared with TRBD1. The CDR3 loop spans 14 amino acids. Trimming took 4 bases from V and 7 from J; bases not matched to a gene: 8. The germline V gene has CDR1 SGHRS and CDR2 YFSETQ. CDR3 amino acids: CASSDTGGAGTQYF. CDR3 sequence (DNA): TGCGCCAGCAGCGATACAGGGGGCGCGGGGACCCAGTACTTC.

The chain links TRBV18 to TRBJ2-5; the match to TRBD2 covers 9 bases. The V and J ends lost 3 bases and 2 bases, in that order; junction bases with no gene match: 7. The V gene's germline CDR1 is KGHSH and CDR2 LQKENI. The CDR3 length is 16 residues. CDR3 protein: CASSPQAGGLQETQYF. The CDR3 region has the DNA TGTGCCAGCTCACCCCAAGCGGGGGGCCTTCAAGAGACCCAGTACTTC.

The gene calls are TRBV7-9 and TRBJ2-1, with 7 positions matching TRBD1. V lost 5 bases to trimming and J lost 4 bases; unmatched junction nucleotides: 5. The CDR3 spans 14 residues. Germline V CDR1 and CDR2: SEHNR, FQNEAQ (reference sequence). This chain's CDR3 is CASSPADRYNEQFF. CDR3 coding DNA: TGTGCCAGCAGCCCCGCGGACAGGTACAATGAGCAGTTCTTC.

V usage is TRBV7-2 and J usage is TRBJ2-7; 10 nucleotides agree with TRBD2. Germline V gene sequence: CDR1 SGHTA, CDR2 FQGNSA. The CDR3 totals 14 residues. V dropped 4 bases and J dropped 3; count of bases not matched to a gene: 3. Here the CDR3 reads CASSSLAGVYEQYF. CDR3 bases: TGTGCCAGCAGCTCGCTAGCGGGGGTCTACGAGCAGTACTTC. The whole variable domain, filled in from reference TRBV7-2 and TRBJ2-7, reads GAGVSQSPSNKVTEKGKDVELRCDPISGHTALYWYRQSLGQGLEFLIYFQGNSAPDKSGLPSDRFSAERTGGSVSTLTIQRTQQEDSAVYLCASSSLAGVYEQYFGPGTRLTVT.

This chain joins TRBV4-1 and TRBJ2-7; unclear D gene. The germline gives CDR1 MGHRA, CDR2 YSYEKL. This CDR3 is 16 amino acids long. V was cut by 1 base and J by 0 bases, with 13 bases left in between. The CDR3 is CASSQVEALSSYEQYF. DNA for the CDR3: TGCGCCAGCAGCCAAGTTGAGGCTCTGAGCTCCTACGAGCAGTACTTC.

The chain employs TRBV5-4 and TRBJ1-2, with D unclear. Germline V lookup: CDR1 SGHNT, CDR2 YYREEE (reference sequence). The CDR3 is made up of 15 amino acids. V was shortened by 0 bases and J by 7 bases, with 16 bases between the two germline ends. The CDR3 region is CASSLAVGGNFGYTF. DNA of the CDR3: TGTGCCAGCAGCTTGGCCGTGGGAGGAAATTTTGGCTACACCTTC.